The 27 T cell receptor beta chains given below trace back to one sample, sequenced in a study of T cells in women clearing cervical HPV infection. The table came from immunoSEQ multiplex PCR; TCRdb's copy has only in-frame clones and leaves some out. The sample totals over 9,000 clones. The sequencing sample was made of blood buffy coat. The receptors were sampled from a woman aged 18 to 75 with a cervical HPV16 infection that either progressed to CIN3+ or cleared (not recorded which).

Comment on this clone: With the read ending 3 residues before the CDR3 end, the germline J gene is used to fill in that end. The chain joins TRBV7-9 to TRBJ1-1; weak D call: TRBD1 (5 bases). This CDR3 contains 14 residues. Germline assignment: CDR1 SEHNR and CDR2 FQNEAQ (reference sequence). Trimming stripped 2 bases from V and 5 bases from J, with 12 bases between. The covered CDR3 bases are TGTGCCAGCAGCTTACAGGGAATAGGGACTGAA. As protein: CASSLQGIGTE. The complete CDR3 reads CASSLQGIGTEAFF.

As regards this clone: The missing CDR3 end, 3 residues past where the read stops, is filled in from the germline J gene. The rearrangement links TRBV11-2 to TRBJ2-2; no firm D call. Between the trimmed V and J ends, which lost 3 bases and 7 bases, there was a span of 9 bases. CDR3 length equals 13 residues. Looked up from germline, CDR1 is SGHAT and CDR2 is FQNNGV. The CDR3 loop reads CASSFVVDGELFF. Incomplete CDR3 DNA: TGTGCCAGCAGCTTTGTCGTAGACGGGGAG.

To note about this clone: The read ends 3 residues shy of where the CDR3 ends; the end is completed using the germline J gene. The chain couples TRBV29-1 to TRBJ2-3, with D perhaps TRBD2 (7 bases). Germline V gives CDR1 SQVTM, CDR2 ANQGSEA. The CDR3 has 14 residues. CDR3 DNA (partial): TGCAGCGTTGCCTCCTCGGGGGGCCCCGAGACG. Its translation is CSVASSGGPET. In full, the CDR3 reads CSVASSGGPETQYF.

With regard to this clone: Sequencing ends 3 residues short of the CDR3 end; the germline J gene provides the rest. V and J are TRBV6-1 and TRBJ1-1; TRBD1 matches 9 bases. The ends lost 0 bases at V and 5 bases at J; junction bases unmatched: 13. Germline loops: CDR1 MNHNS, CDR2 SASEGT. The CDR3 length is 18 residues. The sequenced CDR3 bases are TGTGCCAGCAGTGAAGCGCGCTGGGACAGGGTTTCGGGAACTGAA. Its translation is CASSEARWDRVSGTE. The full CDR3 is CASSEARWDRVSGTEAFF.

Concerning this clone: The missing CDR3 end, 3 residues past where the read stops, is filled in from the germline J gene. The V gene is TRBV5-4, the J gene TRBJ1-1; D perhaps matches TRBD1 (6 bases). The germline V gene encodes CDR1 SGHNT and CDR2 YYREEE (reference sequence). Between the trimmed V and J ends, which lost 4 bases and 1 base, there was a span of 17 bases. The CDR3 spans 16 residues. The CDR3 bases that were read are TGTGCCAGCAGCATGAACAGGGTATCCGGGAACACTGAA. It translates to CASSMNRVSGNTE. The entire CDR3 sequence reads CASSMNRVSGNTEAFF.

In the case of this clone: The CDR3 end is not reached by the read, which stops 3 residues before it; the germline J gene fills it in. The V call is TRBV13, the J call TRBJ2-7; 11 bases are a match to TRBD1. The CDR3 has 14 residues. Looked up from germline, CDR1 is PRHDT and CDR2 is FYEKMQ (reference sequence). Trimming removed 4 bases from V and 3 bases from J; junction bases left unmatched: 2. The CDR3 bases that were read are TGTGCCAGCAGCTGGACAGGGGGCGACTACGAG. It encodes CASSWTGGDYE. The CDR3, in full, reads CASSWTGGDYEQYF.

This chain's CDR3 is CASSEKQGPGNTIYF. The DNA read from the CDR3 is TGTGCCAGCAGTGAGAAACAGGGCCCTGGAAACACC. This chain uses TRBV6-4 with TRBJ1-3, with D possibly matching TRBD1 (6 bases). Coverage ceases 3 residues before the CDR3 finishes, and the germline J gene fills in the end. This CDR3 has 15 amino acids. V lost 3 bases, J lost 2 bases, and 11 bases lay in between. CDR1 is MRHNA, CDR2 SNTAGT, per germline.

As to this clone: The read comes to an end 3 residues before the CDR3 does, leaving the germline J gene to fill in the end. The chain carries TRBV5-1 and TRBJ2-5; 9 positions match TRBD1. The germline V gene has CDR1 SGHRS and CDR2 YFSETQ. The ends lost 4 bases at V and 5 bases at J; junction bases unmatched: 9. The CDR3 is 15 residues long. Partial CDR3 DNA: TGCGCCAGCAGCCGACAGGGACAGGGCGAGGAGACC. It is translated as CASSRQGQGEET. In full, the CDR3 reads CASSRQGQGEETQYF.

Points on this clone: The CDR3 end falls 3 residues outside the read, so it is completed with the germline J gene. J is TRBJ2-3 and V is TRBV5-6; D call uncertain. Trimming took 1 base from V and 2 from J, leaving 5 bases between them. Germline values: CDR1 SGHDT, CDR2 YYEEEE. The CDR3 totals 13 residues. The DNA read from the CDR3 is TGTGCCAGCAGCTTGCAGGCCACAGATACG. This translates into CASSLQATDT. The whole CDR3 protein reads CASSLQATDTQYF.

Note on this clone: Read data end 3 residues before the CDR3 end; the end is taken from the germline J gene. V is TRBV19 and J is TRBJ1-5, with 8 bases fitting TRBD1. The CDR3 contains 15 residues. The V gene end was trimmed by 0 bases and the J gene end by 7 bases; junction bases not matched to a gene: 5. The germline CDR1 and CDR2 sequences are LNHDA and SQIVND (reference sequence). The DNA read from the CDR3 is TGTGCCAGTAGTATAGAGGACAGGGCTGGACAGCCC. As protein: CASSIEDRAGQP. The full CDR3 reads CASSIEDRAGQPQHF.

To note about this clone: The read gets to within 3 residues of the CDR3 end, and the germline J gene fills in the rest. V and J are TRBV2 and TRBJ2-3; D is perhaps TRBD1 (6 bases). The CDR3 runs 13 residues. The germline gives CDR1 SNHLY, CDR2 FYNNEI. CDR3 sequence reads: CATTGYGEETQYF. CDR3 bases read: TGTGCCACCACAGGGTATGGAGAAGAGACG.

Concerning this clone: The read halts 3 residues ahead of the CDR3 end, with the missing end drawn from the germline J gene. The V call is TRBV18, the J call TRBJ1-1, with D maybe TRBD1 (6 bases). This CDR3 is built from 16 residues. Germline V gene lookup returns CDR1 KGHSH and CDR2 LQKENI. Deletions cut 3 bases from V and 7 bases from J, with 21 bases between. The covered CDR3 bases are TGTGCCAGCTCACCTAACGAAGGTGTCGAACAGGGTGAA. The encoded protein is CASSPNEGVEQGE. The entire CDR3 sequence reads CASSPNEGVEQGEAFF. Complete variable domain (other parts from reference TRBV18 and TRBJ1-1): NAGVMQNPRHLVRRRGQEARLRCSPMKGHSHVYWYRQLPEEGLKFMVYLQKENIIDESGMPKERFSAEFPKEGPSILRIQQVVRGDSAAYFCASSPNEGVEQGEAFFGQGTRLTVV.

Of note for this clone: The missing CDR3 end, 3 residues past where the read stops, is filled in from the germline J gene. The chain carries TRBV19 and TRBJ2-2, with 8 bases lining up with TRBD1. The CDR3 sequence is 15 residues long. The germline V gene encodes CDR1 LNHDA and CDR2 SQIVND (reference sequence). The covered CDR3 bases are TGTGCCAGCGACAGGGGACCTACCTATAATTCACCG. Translated, it gives CASDRGPTYNSP. The full-length CDR3 reads as CASDRGPTYNSPLFF. The entire variable domain, with the rest obtained from reference TRBV19 and TRBJ2-2, is as follows: DGGITQSPKYLFRKEGQNVTLSCEQNLNHDAMYWYRQDPGQGLRLIYYSQIVNDFQKGDIAEGYSVSREKKESFPLTVTSAQKNPTAFYLCASDRGPTYNSPLFFGEGSRLTVL.

As concerns this clone: The read gets to within 3 residues of the CDR3 end, and the germline J gene fills in the rest. This chain joins TRBV18 and TRBJ1-2; unclear D gene. CDR3 length: 12 amino acids. Germline assignment: CDR1 KGHSH and CDR2 LQKENI. This CDR3 reads CASSPEGPDYTF. The DNA read from the CDR3 is TGTGCCAGCTCACCAGAAGGGCCCGAC.

A word on this clone: The read ends 3 residues early relative to the CDR3; the germline J gene fills the gap. The chain carries TRBV19 and TRBJ1-2; D may be TRBD1 (6 bases). Germline assignment: CDR1 LNHDA and CDR2 SQIVND (reference sequence). CDR3 length equals 14 residues. The CDR3 loop is CASSRPGQTYDYTF. CDR3 DNA (partial): TGTGCCAGTAGCCGACCGGGACAAACCTACGAC.

Concerning this clone: Sequencing ends 3 residues short of the CDR3 end; the germline J gene provides the rest. The chain uses TRBV20-1 and TRBJ2-1; 12 nucleotides match TRBD2. The CDR3 totals 14 residues. Trimming cost V 6 bases and J 4 bases; bases outside gene matches: 4. Germline lookup yields CDR1 DFQATT and CDR2 SNEGSKA (reference sequence). The CDR3: CSAHTSGGYNEQFF. The part of the CDR3 DNA that was read is TGCAGTGCGCATACTAGCGGGGGGTACAATGAG.

About this clone itself: With the read ending 3 residues before the CDR3 end, the germline J gene is used to fill in that end. Other DNA sequences from this sample encode an identical CDR3 as well. The chain carries TRBV7-9 and TRBJ1-2, with D perhaps TRBD1 (6 bases). Germline V gene sequence: CDR1 SEHNR, CDR2 FQNEAQ (reference sequence). CDR3 length equals 14 residues. The sequenced CDR3 bases are TGTGCCAGCAGCTCCATGACAGGCCAGAGGGGT. Protein: CASSSMTGQRG. Given in full, the CDR3 is CASSSMTGQRGYTF.

Incomplete CDR3 DNA: TGTGCCAGCAGCTTAGGCCCGACAAGAGATACG. Protein sequence: CASSLGPTRDT. The CDR3 in its entirety is CASSLGPTRDTQYF. The rearrangement joins TRBV11-2 to TRBJ2-3; D gene ambiguous. The read ends 3 residues before the CDR3 terminus; that terminus is restored from the germline J gene. The V gene's germline CDR1 is SGHAT and CDR2 FQNNGV. Trimming left V 1 base short and J 5 bases short, with 10 bases between. This CDR3 is built from 14 residues. Looking up the rest from reference TRBV11-2 and TRBJ2-3 gives the full variable domain: EAGVAQSPRYKIIEKRQSVAFWCNPISGHATLYWYQQILGQGPKLLIQFQNNGVVDDSQLPKDRFSAERLKGVDSTLKIQPAKLEDSAVYLCASSLGPTRDTQYFGPGTRLTVL.

The covered CDR3 bases are TGCAGTGCTACCCCCAGCGGGGAAGGAAAAGAGACG. It encodes CSATPSGEGKET. The full CDR3 protein is CSATPSGEGKETQYF. This chain links TRBV20-1 with TRBJ2-3, with 7 bases that match TRBD2. The read is 3 residues too short to cover the CDR3 end, so that end is filled in from the germline J gene. This CDR3 is 15 amino acids long. Germline assignment: CDR1 DFQATT and CDR2 SNEGSKA (reference sequence).

In regard to this clone: The CDR3 end lies 3 residues beyond the end of the read and is filled in from the germline J gene. The chain employs TRBV19 and TRBJ2-3; a weak D match, TRBD1 (6 bases). Germline loops: CDR1 LNHDA, CDR2 SQIVND (reference sequence). CDR3 size: 13 residues. The CDR3 bases that were read are TGTGCCAGTAGTAAGGACAGCCAAGAGACG. Encoded protein: CASSKDSQET. The CDR3 as a whole reads CASSKDSQETQYF.

Regarding this clone: The read ends 3 residues before the CDR3 terminus; that terminus is restored from the germline J gene. The rearrangement links TRBV14 to TRBJ1-4, with D perhaps TRBD1 (5 bases). V was cut by 2 bases and J by 7 bases, with 14 bases left in between. Germline CDR1 reads SGHDN; CDR2 reads FVKESK. The CDR3 covers 15 residues. The covered CDR3 bases are TGTGCCAGCAGCCAATTACTAACAGGAACTGAAAAA. Its translation: CASSQLLTGTEK. The CDR3 in full is CASSQLLTGTEKLFF.

This clone registers medium-sized by frequency. The read ends 3 residues shy of where the CDR3 ends; the end is completed using the germline J gene. The rearrangement uses TRBV19 and TRBJ2-5; tentatively, D is TRBD2 (6 bases). The CDR3 is 15 residues long. CDR1 is LNHDA and CDR2 is SQIVND in the germline V gene (reference sequence). Trimming left V 0 bases short and J 2 bases short, with 10 bases between. The CDR3 DNA, read in part, is TGTGCCAGTAGTATAGATTGGAGGGTTCAAGAGACC. It encodes CASSIDWRVQET. The CDR3, in full, reads CASSIDWRVQETQYF.

With respect to this clone: The sequence runs out 3 residues before the end of the CDR3; the remainder is reconstructed from the germline J gene. This sequence joins TRBV7-9 and TRBJ2-3, with D perhaps matching TRBD1 (6 bases). From germline, CDR1 is SEHNR and CDR2 FQNEAQ (reference sequence). V shed 4 bases and J shed 6 bases, with 14 bases lying between them. This CDR3 contains 14 residues. The DNA read from the CDR3 is TGTGCCAGCAGCTCTTATTCAGGGGAGGATACG. This gives the protein CASSSYSGEDT. From start to end, the CDR3 is CASSSYSGEDTQYF.

For this clone: The read is 3 residues too short to cover the CDR3 end, so that end is filled in from the germline J gene. The chain has TRBV20-1 and TRBJ2-3, with a tentative D call TRBD1 (6 bases). There are 14 residues in the CDR3. The V gene's germline CDR1 is DFQATT and CDR2 SNEGSKA (reference sequence). The covered CDR3 bases are TGCAGTGCTAGACCCACAGGGCGCTCGGAGACG. Translation: CSARPTGRSET. From start to end, the CDR3 is CSARPTGRSETQYF.

For this clone: The DNA ends 3 residues before the CDR3 does, and the rest of the CDR3 is filled in from the germline J gene. V and J are TRBV20-1 and TRBJ2-4; D remains unclear. V shed 6 bases and J shed 3 bases, with 15 bases lying between them. Germline V gives CDR1 DFQATT, CDR2 SNEGSKA (reference sequence). The CDR3 is 14 residues long. CDR3 amino acids: CSAPTRLGKNIQYF. Incomplete CDR3 DNA: TGCAGTGCCCCGACACGGTTGGGCAAAAACATT.

By frequency, this clone is medium-sized. The read ends 3 residues before the CDR3 terminus; that terminus is restored from the germline J gene. This chain connects TRBV18 to TRBJ1-2; D might be TRBD1 (5 bases). V lost 6 bases, J lost 4 bases, and 15 bases lay in between. CDR1 KGHSH and CDR2 LQKENI come from the germline V gene. CDR3 length equals 14 residues. The DNA read from the CDR3 is TGTGCCAGCTCCCCGGAGGGGTTTAGCTATGGC. This translates into CASSPEGFSYG. The entire CDR3 reads CASSPEGFSYGYTF.

By frequency, this clone is medium-sized. The read stops 3 residues short of the end of the CDR3; the missing end is completed from the germline J gene. The V and J genes are TRBV7-4 and TRBJ2-7; D perhaps matches TRBD2 (5 bases). Trimming stripped 1 base from V and 2 bases from J, with 9 bases between. Germline lookup yields CDR1 SGHVT and CDR2 SQSDAQ. The CDR3 is made up of 14 amino acids. CDR3 DNA, as far as it was read: TGTGCCAGCAGCTTAGGCGGGCCAGCCTACGAG. Its protein product is CASSLGGPAYE. The full-length CDR3 reads as CASSLGGPAYEQYF.